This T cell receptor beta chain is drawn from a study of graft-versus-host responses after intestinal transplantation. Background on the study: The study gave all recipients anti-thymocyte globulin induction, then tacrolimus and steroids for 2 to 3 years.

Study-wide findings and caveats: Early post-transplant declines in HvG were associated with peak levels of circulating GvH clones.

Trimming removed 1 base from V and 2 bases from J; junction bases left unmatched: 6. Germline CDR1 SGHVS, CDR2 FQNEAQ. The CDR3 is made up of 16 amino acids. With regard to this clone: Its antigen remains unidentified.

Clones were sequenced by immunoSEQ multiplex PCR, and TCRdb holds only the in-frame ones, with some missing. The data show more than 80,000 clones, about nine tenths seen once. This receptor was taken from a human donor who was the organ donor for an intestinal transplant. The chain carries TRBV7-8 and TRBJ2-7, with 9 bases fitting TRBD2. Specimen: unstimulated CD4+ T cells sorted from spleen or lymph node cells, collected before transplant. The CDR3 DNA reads TGTGCCAGCAGCTTAGTGGCTAGCGGGGCCACCTACGAGCAGTACTTC. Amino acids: CASSLVASGATYEQYF.